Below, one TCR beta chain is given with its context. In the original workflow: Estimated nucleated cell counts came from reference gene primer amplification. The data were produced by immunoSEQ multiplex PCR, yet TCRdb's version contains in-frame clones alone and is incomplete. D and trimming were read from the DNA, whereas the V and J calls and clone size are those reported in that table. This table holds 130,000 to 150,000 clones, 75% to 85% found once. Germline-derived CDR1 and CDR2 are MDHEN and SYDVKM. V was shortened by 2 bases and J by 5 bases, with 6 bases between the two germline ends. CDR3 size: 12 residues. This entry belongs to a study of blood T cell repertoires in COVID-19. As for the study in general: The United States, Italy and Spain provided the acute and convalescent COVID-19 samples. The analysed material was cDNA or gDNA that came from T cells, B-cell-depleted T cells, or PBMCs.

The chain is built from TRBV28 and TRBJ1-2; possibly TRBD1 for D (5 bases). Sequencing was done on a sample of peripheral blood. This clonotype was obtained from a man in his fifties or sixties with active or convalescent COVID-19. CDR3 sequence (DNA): TGTGCCAGCAGTTTAGGGGGGTATGGCTACACCTTC. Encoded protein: CASSLGGYGYTF.